Listed here are 2 T cell receptor beta chains from one sample, sequenced in a study of T cells in Graves' hyperthyroidism and ophthalmopathy. RNA transcripts provided the source from which TCR beta CDR3 regions were amplified. HTBI primers drove first-round RT-PCR of the TCR CDR3. TCRdb re-called the multiplex PCR reads through MiXCR, storing one row per CDR3 protein. The sample includes 400,000 to 550,000 distinct CDR3 sequences, approximately 25% seen only once; the top ten take 11%. Source material: blood. These receptors originate from a young woman with Graves' ophthalmopathy.

The CDR3 nucleotides are TGTGCCAGCTCACCACTCCTGTCTAGTGGGACCGGGGAGCTGTTTTTT. Its protein product is CASSPLLSSGTGELFF. V gene TRBV18 combines with J gene TRBJ2-2; D unclear. Germline CDR1 KGHSH, CDR2 LQKENI. The CDR3 length is 16 residues. Trimming removed 1 base from V and 5 bases from J, with 14 bases in between.

Many counts were recorded for this clonotype. The CDR3 loop is CASSGNTIYF. Here the CDR3 DNA reads TGTGCCAGCAGTGGAAACACCATATATTTT. The V gene is TRBV6-1, the J gene TRBJ1-3; D unclear. Per the germline V gene, CDR1 is MNHNS and CDR2 is SASEGT. Trimming cost V 4 bases and J 5 bases, with 0 bases left between them. This CDR3 has 10 residues.